Listed here is a single T cell receptor beta chain. Trimming removed 5 bases at V and 2 bases at J, with 21 bases between. The CDR3 runs to 18 residues. CDR1 and CDR2 (germline): SEHNR, FQNEAQ (reference sequence). The table came from immunoSEQ multiplex PCR; TCRdb's copy has only in-frame clones and leaves some out. The table has about 120,000 clones, about 94% seen once. This specimen comes from a study of T cell changes during pregnancy in multiple sclerosis. The rearrangement joins TRBV7-9 to TRBJ2-2; a weak D match, TRBD2 (6 bases). The TCR was taken from a female donor with multiple sclerosis, enrolled in a pregnancy study. This material consisted of peripheral blood, taken before pregnancy. CDR3 sequence reads: CASSKGYSGTPNTGELFF. CDR3 coding DNA: TGTGCCAGCAGCAAGGGTTATAGCGGAACGCCCAACACCGGGGAGCTGTTTTTT. Complete variable domain (other parts from reference TRBV7-9 and TRBJ2-2): DTGVSQNPRHKITKRGQNVTFRCDPISEHNRLYWYRQTLGQGPEFLTYFQNEAQLEKSRLLSDRFSAERPKGSFSTLEIQRTEQGDSAMYLCASSKGYSGTPNTGELFFGEGSRLTVL.